This entry lists 3 T cell receptor beta chains sequenced from one sample in a study of identical twins. MiXCR, applied by TCRdb to the 5' RACE reads, yields one record per CDR3 protein. This sample has 450,000 to 650,000 distinct CDR3 sequences, with roughly 15% found just once. These same records also appear under a second study, on yellow fever vaccine responses in identical twins.

Sequencing input: CD4+ T cells sorted from blood. These receptors were collected from a woman aged 18-29 years in good health.

A few counts support this clonotype. The chain recombines TRBV20-1 with TRBJ2-3; no firm D call. Germline V gene sequence: CDR1 DFQATT, CDR2 SNEGSKA (reference sequence). The CDR3 consists of 14 residues. V was clipped by 3 bases and J by 1 base, with 11 bases between them. The chain's CDR3 is CSASGPVGTDTQYF. DNA of the CDR3: TGCAGTGCTAGCGGTCCGGTTGGCACAGATACGCAGTATTTT.

The chain couples TRBV5-8 to TRBJ2-7; 8 bases agree with TRBD1. The CDR3 is made up of 15 amino acids. Looked up from germline, CDR1 is SGHTS and CDR2 is YDEGEE. The V segment lost 3 bases and the J segment 2 bases; nucleotides outside the gene matches: 7. The CDR3 DNA reads TGTGCCAGCAGCTGGGCCGGGACAGGAACCTACGAGCAGTACGTC. This codes for CASSWAGTGTYEQYV.

The chain has TRBV28 and TRBJ2-3; 7 bases are a match to TRBD2. The CDR3 runs 18 residues. Germline values: CDR1 MDHEN, CDR2 SYDVKM. V lost 3 bases and J lost 2; bases outside the gene matches: 14. CDR3 loop: CASSFVVLSSGDTDTQYF. In nucleotides, the CDR3 is TGTGCCAGCAGTTTCGTGGTCTTATCCAGCGGGGACACAGATACGCAGTATTTT.